This entry is about one T cell receptor (beta chain). This sample was taken from a study of blood T cell repertoires in COVID-19. Overall study context: Acute and convalescent COVID-19 specimens originated in the United States, Italy and Spain. PBMCs, B-cell-depleted T cells, or T cells provided the cDNA or gDNA that made up the material.

In the authors' workflow: Amplification from reference gene primers served as the basis for estimated nucleated cell counts. This table comes from immunoSEQ multiplex PCR, and its TCRdb copy is limited to in-frame clones, with some not included. V and J calls and clone size are copied from that table; D and trimming were computed from the DNA. This table has fewer than 110,000 clones, 85% appearing once. Germline V gene lookup returns CDR1 SGHTA and CDR2 FQGTGA. There are 13 residues in the CDR3. V lost 3 bases and J lost 7, with 12 bases in between. The receptor comes from a woman in her sixties or seventies with active or convalescent COVID-19. The specimen sequenced was peripheral blood. The genes are TRBV7-3 and TRBJ1-1; TRBD1 is a possible D gene (5 bases). The CDR3 here is CASSFDPGLEAFF. CDR3 coding DNA: TGTGCCAGCAGCTTTGACCCGGGACTTGAAGCTTTCTTT.